This TCR beta chain was sequenced for a study of T cells in Graves' hyperthyroidism and ophthalmopathy. Whole-study results and caveats: Stable hyperthyroidism was separated from ophthalmopathy by a model based on 13 V-J features. Ophthalmopathy onset followed model prediction by a median about seven months.

Fresh 10 ml peripheral blood yielded PBMCs. Amplified TCR beta CDR3 regions derived from RNA transcripts. In the first-round RT-PCR of the TCR CDR3, the HTBI primer set was used. TCRdb itself ran the multiplex PCR reads through MiXCR, one entry per CDR3 protein. The table shows 500,000 to 700,000 distinct CDR3 sequences, with 16% occurring only once. In this sample, this clonotype turned up many times. The antigen remains unidentified. Specimen: blood. The origin of this receptor is a woman under 30 with Graves' hyperthyroidism.

CDR3 residues: CASSLTGGTALNEQFF. DNA of the CDR3: TGTGCCAGCAGTTTGACCGGCGGGACTGCGCTCAATGAGCAGTTCTTC. The chain is built from TRBV12-3 or TRBV12-4 and TRBJ2-1; D is perhaps TRBD2 (6 bases). The CDR3 sequence is 16 residues long. The V end was cut by 3 bases, the J end by 6 bases, with 18 bases between.